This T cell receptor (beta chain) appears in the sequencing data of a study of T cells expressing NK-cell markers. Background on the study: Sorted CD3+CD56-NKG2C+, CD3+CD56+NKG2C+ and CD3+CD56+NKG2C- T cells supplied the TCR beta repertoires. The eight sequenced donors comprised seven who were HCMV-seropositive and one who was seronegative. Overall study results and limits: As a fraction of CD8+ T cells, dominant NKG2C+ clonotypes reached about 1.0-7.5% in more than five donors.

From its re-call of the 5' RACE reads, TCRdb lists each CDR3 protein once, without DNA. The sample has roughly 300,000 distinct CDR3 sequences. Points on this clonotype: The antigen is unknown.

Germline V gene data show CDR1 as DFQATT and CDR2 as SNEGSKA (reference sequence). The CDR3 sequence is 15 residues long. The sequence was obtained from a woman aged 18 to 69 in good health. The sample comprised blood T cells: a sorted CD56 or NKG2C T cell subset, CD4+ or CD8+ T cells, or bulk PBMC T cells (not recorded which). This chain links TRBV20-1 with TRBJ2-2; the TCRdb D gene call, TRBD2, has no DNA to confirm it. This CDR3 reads CSARDAGANTGELFF.